One and the same sample provided the 7 T cell receptor beta chains below, sequenced in a study of human T cells and chemical hapten exposure. TCRdb redid the calling of the RACE reads with MiXCR, one entry per CDR3 protein. The sample has roughly 160,000 distinct CDR3 sequences, about 15% seen once. The time point denotes: patch test 1, 2 weeks after DPC sensitization. Treatment in this sample: therapeutic diphenylcyclopropenone sensitization with weekly scalp DPC. Sequences were derived from whole blood, sampled in connection with sensitization to the hapten diphenylcyclopropenone (DPC). These receptor sequences come from a woman aged 25 to 45 with alopecia areata. Some clones in this sample may be carry-over from other donors' samples.

This chain links TRBV12-3 or TRBV12-4 with TRBJ2-7; TRBD1 matches at 7 bases. There are 14 residues in the CDR3. V trimming: 3 bases; J trimming: 7 bases; junction bases outside the gene matches: 9. CDR3 sequence (DNA): TGTGCCAGCAGTTTGGCAGGGGGAGCGCGGGAGCAGTACTTC. Amino acid sequence: CASSLAGGAREQYF.

The gene calls are TRBV6-1 and TRBJ1-4; 9 nucleotides align to TRBD1. The germline V gene has CDR1 MNHNS and CDR2 SASEGT. The CDR3 has 16 residues. Trimming cost V 5 bases and J 3 bases; bases outside gene matches: 7. The DNA for the CDR3 is TGTGCCAGCAGTCCCGGGACAGGGATCGCTAATGAAAAACTGTTTTTT. It encodes CASSPGTGIANEKLFF.

This clonotype was recorded at least ten times. The chain joins TRBV5-1 to TRBJ2-3; 11 bases fit TRBD2. J lost 0 bases, V lost 5 bases, and 8 bases had no gene match. This CDR3 contains 17 residues. CDR1 and CDR2 (germline): SGHRS, YFSETQ. The CDR3 DNA sequence: TGCGCCAGCAGTTTTTTCACTAGCGGGGGCAGCACAGATACGCAGTATTTT. Protein product: CASSFFTSGGSTDTQYF.

The chain recombines TRBV5-6 with TRBJ2-1, with D perhaps being TRBD1 or TRBD2 (5 bases each). The CDR3 extends over 16 amino acids. The germline CDR1 and CDR2 sequences are SGHDT and YYEEEE. Between the trimmed V and J ends, which lost 4 bases and 5 bases, there was a span of 19 bases. The DNA of the CDR3 is TGTGCCAGCAGCGCGGGCGCCAGGGCGAGGGACAATGAGCAGTTCTTC. Amino acid sequence: CASSAGARARDNEQFF.

This clonotype has only a few counts. The chain has TRBV18 and TRBJ1-5, with 7 bases lining up with TRBD1. Germline V gene sequence: CDR1 KGHSH, CDR2 LQKENI. With 0 bases clipped from V and 5 bases from J, the junction kept 10 bases outside the gene matches. The CDR3 is 17 residues long. The CDR3, as DNA: TGTGCCAGCTCACCACCGGTAGGACAGGAGGGGGATCAGCCCCAGCATTTT. Amino acids: CASSPPVGQEGDQPQHF. The variable domain in full, with the rest retrieved from reference TRBV18 and TRBJ1-5, is NAGVMQNPRHLVRRRGQEARLRCSPMKGHSHVYWYRQLPEEGLKFMVYLQKENIIDESGMPKERFSAEFPKEGPSILRIQQVVRGDSAAYFCASSPPVGQEGDQPQHFGDGTRLSIL.

There are many counts of this clonotype. This chain joins TRBV3-1 and TRBJ2-5; D is possibly TRBD1 (6 bases). CDR3 size: 15 residues. The germline CDR1 and CDR2 sequences are LGHDT and YNNKEL (reference sequence). V was shortened by 4 bases and J by 1 base, with 13 bases between the two germline ends. The DNA for the CDR3 is TGTGCCAGCAGCCCGCCCCAGGGGTTCCAAGAGACCCAGTACTTC. Its translation is CASSPPQGFQETQYF.

The V and J genes are TRBV5-1 and TRBJ2-1, with 10 bases fitting TRBD2. There are 17 residues in the CDR3. V gave up 0 bases and J gave up 7 bases; unmatched junction bases: 10. The V gene's germline CDR1 is SGHRS and CDR2 YFSETQ. CDR3 sequence (DNA): TGCGCCAGCAGCTTGGGTACAGGACTAGCGGAGAGTAATGAGCAGTTCTTC. Its translation is CASSLGTGLAESNEQFF.